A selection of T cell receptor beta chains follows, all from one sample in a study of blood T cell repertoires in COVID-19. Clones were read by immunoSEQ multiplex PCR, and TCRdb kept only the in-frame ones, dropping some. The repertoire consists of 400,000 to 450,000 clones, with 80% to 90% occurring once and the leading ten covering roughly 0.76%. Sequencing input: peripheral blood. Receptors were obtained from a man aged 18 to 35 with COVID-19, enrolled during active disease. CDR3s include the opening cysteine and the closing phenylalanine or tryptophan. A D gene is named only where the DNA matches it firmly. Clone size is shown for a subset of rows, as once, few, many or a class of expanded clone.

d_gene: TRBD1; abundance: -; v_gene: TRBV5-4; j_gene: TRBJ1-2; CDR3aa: CASSRYDRGPYGYTF; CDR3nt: TGTGCCAGCAGCCGCTACGACAGGGGCCCCTATGGCTACACCTTC
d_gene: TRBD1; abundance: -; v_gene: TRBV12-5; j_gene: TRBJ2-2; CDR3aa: CASEEGAQTGELFF; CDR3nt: TGTGCTAGTGAAGAGGGGGCGCAGACCGGGGAGCTGTTTTTT
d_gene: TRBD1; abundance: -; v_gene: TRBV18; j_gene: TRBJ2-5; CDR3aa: CASSLDRGQETQYF; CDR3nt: TGTGCCAGCTCACTAGACAGGGGACAAGAGACCCAGTACTTC
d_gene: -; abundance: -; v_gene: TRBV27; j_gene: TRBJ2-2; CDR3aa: CASSLSRTLYTGELFF; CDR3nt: TGTGCCAGCAGTTTATCGAGGACTCTATACACCGGGGAGCTGTTTTTT
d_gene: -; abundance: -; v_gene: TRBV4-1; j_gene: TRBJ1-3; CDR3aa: CASSQDVGDSIYF; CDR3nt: TGCGCCAGCAGCCAAGATGTAGGTGACTCGATATATTTT
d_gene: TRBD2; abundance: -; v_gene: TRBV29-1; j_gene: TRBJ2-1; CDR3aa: CSASGGLSNEQFF; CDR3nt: TGCAGCGCTTCGGGGGGGCTTAGCAATGAGCAGTTCTTC
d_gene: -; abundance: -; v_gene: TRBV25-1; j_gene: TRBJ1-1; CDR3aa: CASTRTEMNTEAFF; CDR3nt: TGTGCCAGCACCCGGACTGAGATGAACACTGAAGCTTTCTTT
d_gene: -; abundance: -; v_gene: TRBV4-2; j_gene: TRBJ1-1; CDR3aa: CASSQVGQVNTEAFF; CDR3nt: TGTGCCAGCAGCCAAGTGGGGCAAGTGAACACTGAAGCTTTCTTT
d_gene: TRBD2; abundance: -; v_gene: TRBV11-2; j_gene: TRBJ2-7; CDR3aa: CASSLGLAGGSYEQYF; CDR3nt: TGTGCCAGCAGCCTAGGACTAGCGGGGGGGTCCTACGAGCAGTACTTC
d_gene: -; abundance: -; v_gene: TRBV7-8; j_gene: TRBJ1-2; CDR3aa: CASSLLAGSFYGYTF; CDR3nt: TGTGCCAGCTCCCTTTTGGCAGGGTCTTTCTATGGCTACACCTTC
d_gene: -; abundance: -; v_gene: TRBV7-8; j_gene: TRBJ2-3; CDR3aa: CASSLVGGEGSYTQYF; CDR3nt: TGTGCCAGCAGCTTAGTCGGGGGTGAGGGGTCCTATACGCAGTATTTT
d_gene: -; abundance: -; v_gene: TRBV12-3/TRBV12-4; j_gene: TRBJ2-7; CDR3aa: CASSLFRGYEQYF; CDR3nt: TGTGCCAGCAGTTTATTTCGGGGCTACGAGCAGTACTTC
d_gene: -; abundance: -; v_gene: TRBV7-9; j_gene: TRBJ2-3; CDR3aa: CASSSNRASSTDTQYF; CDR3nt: TGTGCCAGCAGCTCTAACAGGGCGAGCAGCACAGATACGCAGTATTTT
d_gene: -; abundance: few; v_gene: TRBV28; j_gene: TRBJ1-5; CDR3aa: CASSKRQAGNQPQHF; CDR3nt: TGTGCCAGCAGTAAACGACAGGCGGGCAATCAGCCCCAGCATTTT
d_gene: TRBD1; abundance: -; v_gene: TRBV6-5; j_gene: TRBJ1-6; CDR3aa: CASSYVDRGVMSLHF; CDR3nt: TGTGCCAGCAGTTACGTGGACAGGGGTGTTATGTCCCTCCACTTT
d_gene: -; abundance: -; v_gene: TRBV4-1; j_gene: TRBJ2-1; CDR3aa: CASSQGSSYNEQFF; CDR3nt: TGCGCCAGCAGCCAAGGTAGCTCCTACAATGAGCAGTTCTTC
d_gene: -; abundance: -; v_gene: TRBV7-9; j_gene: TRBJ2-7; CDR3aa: CASSPLFTGPYEQYF; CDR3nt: TGTGCCAGCAGCCCCCTATTTACAGGACCCTACGAGCAGTACTTC
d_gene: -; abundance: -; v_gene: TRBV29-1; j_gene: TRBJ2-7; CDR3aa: CSVVQGNYEQYF; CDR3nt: TGCAGCGTTGTACAGGGAAATTACGAGCAGTACTTC
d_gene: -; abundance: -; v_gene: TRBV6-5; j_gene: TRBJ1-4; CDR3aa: CASKRDNNEKLFF; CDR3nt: TGTGCCAGCAAACGGGACAATAATGAAAAACTGTTTTTT
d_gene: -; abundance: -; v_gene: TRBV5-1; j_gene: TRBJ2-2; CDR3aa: CASLSRGAVGELFF; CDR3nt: TGCGCCAGCCTCAGCAGGGGGGCGGTCGGGGAGCTGTTTTTT
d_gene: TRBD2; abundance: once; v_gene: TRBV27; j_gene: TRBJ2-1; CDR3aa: CASSQTSGGESYNEQFF; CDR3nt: TGTGCCAGCAGTCAGACTAGCGGGGGAGAATCCTACAATGAGCAGTTCTTC
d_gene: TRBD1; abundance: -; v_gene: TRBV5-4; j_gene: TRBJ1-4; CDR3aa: CASSKTGGATNEKLFF; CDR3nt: TGTGCCAGCAGCAAAACAGGGGGAGCAACTAATGAAAAACTGTTTTTT
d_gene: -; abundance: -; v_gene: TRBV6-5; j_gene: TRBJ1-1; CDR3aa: CASRGTGGAVVAFF; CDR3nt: TGTGCCAGCAGGGGGACGGGGGGCGCGGTCGTAGCTTTCTTT
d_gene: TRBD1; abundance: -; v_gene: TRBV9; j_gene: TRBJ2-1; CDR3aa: CASSVVGQGATEQFF; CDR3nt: TGTGCCAGCAGCGTAGTTGGACAGGGGGCAACTGAGCAGTTCTTC
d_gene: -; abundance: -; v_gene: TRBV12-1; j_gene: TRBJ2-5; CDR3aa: CASSTRRIGETQYF; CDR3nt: TGTGCCAGCAGCACCCGGCGGATTGGTGAGACCCAGTACTTC
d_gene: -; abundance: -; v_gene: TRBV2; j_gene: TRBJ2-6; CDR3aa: CASSRDSGANVLTF; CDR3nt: TGTGCCAGCAGCAGGGACTCTGGGGCCAACGTCCTGACTTTC
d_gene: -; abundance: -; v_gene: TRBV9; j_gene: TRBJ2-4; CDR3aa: CASSVTGEGIQYF; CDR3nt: TGTGCCAGCAGCGTCACGGGAGAGGGCATTCAGTACTTC
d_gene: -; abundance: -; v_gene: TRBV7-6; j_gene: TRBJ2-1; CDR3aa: CASSLVWGNNEQFF; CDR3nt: TGTGCCAGCAGCTTAGTGTGGGGCAACAATGAGCAGTTCTTC
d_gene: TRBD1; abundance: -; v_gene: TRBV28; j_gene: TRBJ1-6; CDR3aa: CASSFSDRGSSPLHF; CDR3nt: TGTGCCAGCAGTTTCTCGGACAGGGGTTCTTCACCCCTCCACTTT
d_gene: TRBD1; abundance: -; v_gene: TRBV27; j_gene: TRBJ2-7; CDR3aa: CASSLRSGGYEQYF; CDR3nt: TGTGCCAGCAGTCTTCGTTCAGGGGGCTACGAGCAGTACTTC
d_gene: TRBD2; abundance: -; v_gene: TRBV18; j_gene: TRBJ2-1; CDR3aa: CASSPPTGGPGGEQFF; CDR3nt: TGTGCCAGCTCACCACCTACGGGAGGGCCTGGTGGTGAGCAGTTCTTC
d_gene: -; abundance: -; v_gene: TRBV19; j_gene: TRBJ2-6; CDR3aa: CASSPSPGGRRGGANVLTF; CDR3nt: TGTGCCAGTTCCCCTTCCCCGGGCGGGCGCCGAGGGGGGGCCAACGTCCTGACTTTC
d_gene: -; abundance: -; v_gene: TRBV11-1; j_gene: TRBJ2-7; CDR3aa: CASSLVRGANSYEQYF; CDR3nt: TGTGCCAGCAGCTTAGTTCGCGGAGCAAACTCCTACGAGCAGTACTTC
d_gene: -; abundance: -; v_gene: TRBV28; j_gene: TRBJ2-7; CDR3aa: CASSPSPGFYEQYF; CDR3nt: TGTGCCAGCAGTCCCTCGCCAGGTTTCTACGAGCAGTACTTC
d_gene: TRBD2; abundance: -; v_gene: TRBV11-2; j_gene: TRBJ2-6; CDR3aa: CASSLRTSGTSGANVLTF; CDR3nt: TGTGCCAGCAGCCTGCGGACTAGCGGGACCTCTGGGGCCAACGTCCTGACTTTC
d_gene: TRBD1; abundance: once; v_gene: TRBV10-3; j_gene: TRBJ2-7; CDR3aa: CAISPRDSTYEQYF; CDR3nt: TGTGCCATCAGTCCCCGGGACAGCACCTACGAGCAGTACTTC
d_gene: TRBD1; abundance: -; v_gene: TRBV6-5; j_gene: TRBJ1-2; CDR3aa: CASSLQGKDYGYTF; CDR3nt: TGTGCCAGCAGTCTACAGGGGAAGGATTATGGCTACACCTTC
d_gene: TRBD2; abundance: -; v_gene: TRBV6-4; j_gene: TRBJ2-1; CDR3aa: CASSDGTSDYNEQFF; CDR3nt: TGTGCCAGCAGTGACGGGACTAGCGACTACAATGAGCAGTTCTTC
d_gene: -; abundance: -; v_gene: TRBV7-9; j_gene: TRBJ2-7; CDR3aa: CASSLVPGSYEQYF; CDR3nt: TGTGCCAGCAGCTTAGTTCCAGGCTCTTACGAGCAGTACTTC
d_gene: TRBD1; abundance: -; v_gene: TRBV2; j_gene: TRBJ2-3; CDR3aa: CASASGTGGTDTQYF; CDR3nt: TGTGCCAGCGCATCCGGGACAGGGGGCACAGATACGCAGTATTTT
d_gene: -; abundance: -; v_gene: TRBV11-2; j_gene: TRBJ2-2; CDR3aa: CASSLDTRATTGELFF; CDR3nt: TGTGCCAGCAGCTTAGATACCAGGGCCACCACCGGGGAGCTGTTTTTT
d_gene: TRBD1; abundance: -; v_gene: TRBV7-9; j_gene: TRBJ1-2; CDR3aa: CASSATGEGYTF; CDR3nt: TGTGCCAGCAGCGCAACAGGGGAAGGCTACACCTTC
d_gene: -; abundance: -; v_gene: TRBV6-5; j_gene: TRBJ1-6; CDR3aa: CASKNGGLVDSPLHF; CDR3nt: TGTGCCAGCAAAAACGGGGGGCTTGTGGATTCACCCCTCCACTTT
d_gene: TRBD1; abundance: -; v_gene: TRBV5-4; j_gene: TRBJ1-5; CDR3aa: CASSLEGAEQPQHF; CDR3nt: TGTGCCAGCAGCTTGGAGGGGGCCGAACAGCCCCAGCATTTT